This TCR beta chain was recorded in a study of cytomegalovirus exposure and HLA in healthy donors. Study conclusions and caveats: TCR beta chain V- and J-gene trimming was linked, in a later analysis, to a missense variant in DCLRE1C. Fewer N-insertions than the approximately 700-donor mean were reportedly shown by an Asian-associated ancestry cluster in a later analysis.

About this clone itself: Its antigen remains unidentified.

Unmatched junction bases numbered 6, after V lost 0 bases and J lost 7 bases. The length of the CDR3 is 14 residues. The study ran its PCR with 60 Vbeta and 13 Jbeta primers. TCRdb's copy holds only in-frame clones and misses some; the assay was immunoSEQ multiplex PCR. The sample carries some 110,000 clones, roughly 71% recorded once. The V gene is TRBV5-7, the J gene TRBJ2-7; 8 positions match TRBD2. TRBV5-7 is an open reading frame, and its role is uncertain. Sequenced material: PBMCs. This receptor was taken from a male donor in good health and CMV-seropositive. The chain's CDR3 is CASSLGSGVREQYF. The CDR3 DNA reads TGTGCCAGCAGCTTGGGTAGCGGGGTTCGGGAGCAGTACTTC.